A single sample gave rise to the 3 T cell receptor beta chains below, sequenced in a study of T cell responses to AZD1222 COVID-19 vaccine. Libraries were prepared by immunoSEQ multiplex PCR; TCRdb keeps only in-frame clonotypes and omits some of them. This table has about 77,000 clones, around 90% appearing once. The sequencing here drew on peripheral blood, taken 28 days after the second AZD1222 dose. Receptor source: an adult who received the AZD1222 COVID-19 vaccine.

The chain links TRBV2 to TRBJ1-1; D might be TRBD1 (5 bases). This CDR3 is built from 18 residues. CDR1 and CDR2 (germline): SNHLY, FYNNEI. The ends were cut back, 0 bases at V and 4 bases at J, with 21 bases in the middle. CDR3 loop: CASSEALWRLGGTTEAFF. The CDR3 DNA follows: TGTGCCAGCAGTGAAGCGCTTTGGCGACTTGGGGGAACCACTGAAGCTTTCTTT.

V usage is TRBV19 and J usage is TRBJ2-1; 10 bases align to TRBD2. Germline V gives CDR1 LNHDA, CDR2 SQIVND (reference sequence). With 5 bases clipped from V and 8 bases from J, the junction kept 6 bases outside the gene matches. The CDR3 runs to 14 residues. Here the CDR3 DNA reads TGTGCCAGTAGTCCCCTAGCGGGAGTCCATGAGCAGTTCTTC. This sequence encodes CASSPLAGVHEQFF.

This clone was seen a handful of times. The CDR3 bases are TGCAGCGTTGCAGTCGACACCCCCAATCAGCCCCAGCATTTT. Its translation is CSVAVDTPNQPQHF. This chain links TRBV29-1 with TRBJ1-5; no definite D call. Germline values: CDR1 SQVTM, CDR2 ANQGSEA. The CDR3 sequence is 14 residues long. V lost 4 bases and J 3 bases, leaving 13 bases between the germline ends.